The rows below give T cell receptor beta chains drawn from one sample of a study of blood T cell repertoires in COVID-19. Method: immunoSEQ multiplex PCR; TCRdb's copy keeps in-frame clones and lacks some. The sample has 300,000 to 400,000 clones; around 87% are singletons. Sequencing used peripheral blood. These receptors were obtained from a woman aged 45-65 years with COVID-19, enrolled during active disease. Each CDR3 is given with its conserved first and last residue. Fields, in order: clone size, V gene, D gene, J gene, CDR3 DNA, CDR3 protein. D genes are given only for firm matches. Expanded clones are given a class, and other clones once, few, many or no size at all.

size: .
V: TRBV3-1/TRBV3-2
D: .
J: TRBJ1-3
DNA: TGTGCCAGCACCCCCGGGACACGCTCTGGAAACACCATATATTTT
CDR3: CASTPGTRSGNTIYF

size: .
V: TRBV18
D: TRBD2
J: TRBJ2-1
DNA: TGTGCCAGCTCCTACCTTAGCGGGAGCCCGAGCTCCTACAATGAGCAGTTCTTC
CDR3: CASSYLSGSPSSYNEQFF

size: .
V: TRBV6-2/TRBV6-3
D: TRBD2
J: TRBJ2-7
DNA: TGTGCCAGCAGTCGTGGGACTAGTCACGAGCAGTACTTC
CDR3: CASSRGTSHEQYF

size: .
V: TRBV7-2
D: .
J: TRBJ2-4
DNA: TGTGCCAGCAGCCCGCAGGGTAGTAATGTCATTCAGTACTTC
CDR3: CASSPQGSNVIQYF

size: .
V: TRBV3-1/TRBV3-2
D: TRBD1
J: TRBJ1-5
DNA: TGTGCCAGCAGCCAATCCAGGGGGCACAATCAGCCCCAGCATTTT
CDR3: CASSQSRGHNQPQHF

size: .
V: TRBV5-1
D: TRBD2
J: TRBJ2-2
DNA: TGCGCCAGCAGCTTGGTTCGGTCGCGACTAGCGGGAAACACCGGGGAGCTGTTTTTT
CDR3: CASSLVRSRLAGNTGELFF

size: .
V: TRBV20-1
D: .
J: TRBJ2-7
DNA: TGCAGTGCTAGTCCAGGGCCGGAATTACGATACGAGCAGTACTTC
CDR3: CSASPGPELRYEQYF

size: .
V: TRBV7-9
D: .
J: TRBJ1-2
DNA: TGTGCCAGCAGCTTATGGCAGGTCTATGGCTACACCTTC
CDR3: CASSLWQVYGYTF

size: once
V: TRBV25-1
D: TRBD1
J: TRBJ1-1
DNA: TGTGCCAGCAGTAATAGGGCGCAGGGGGCTGAAGCTTTCTTT
CDR3: CASSNRAQGAEAFF

size: .
V: TRBV25-1
D: TRBD1
J: TRBJ2-7
DNA: TGTGCCAGCAGTGACCCCGGGACAGGACCCTACGAGCAGTACTTC
CDR3: CASSDPGTGPYEQYF

size: .
V: TRBV7-9
D: TRBD1
J: TRBJ1-5
DNA: TGTGCCAGCAGCCGTGACAGGGTTGGCAATCAGCCCCAGCATTTT
CDR3: CASSRDRVGNQPQHF

size: once
V: TRBV29-1
D: .
J: TRBJ2-6
DNA: TGCAGCGGCGGGCCAGACTCTGGGGCCAACGTCCTGACTTTC
CDR3: CSGGPDSGANVLTF

size: .
V: TRBV7-2
D: .
J: TRBJ1-1
DNA: TGTGCCAGCAGCTTAAGTGGCGGCACTGAAGCTTTCTTT
CDR3: CASSLSGGTEAFF

size: .
V: TRBV11-3
D: TRBD2
J: TRBJ2-1
DNA: TGTGCCAGCAGGGACGCACTAGCGGGGAACAATGAGCAGTTCTTC
CDR3: CASRDALAGNNEQFF

size: .
V: TRBV7-2
D: .
J: TRBJ1-1
DNA: TGTGCCAGCAGCTTGCGAGAGAACACTGAAGCTTTCTTT
CDR3: CASSLRENTEAFF

size: .
V: TRBV2
D: TRBD1
J: TRBJ2-7
DNA: TGTGCCAGCAGTCTTACCGGGACAGGGATCTACGAGCAGTACTTC
CDR3: CASSLTGTGIYEQYF

size: .
V: TRBV9
D: TRBD2
J: TRBJ2-2
DNA: TGTGCCAGCAGCGTGCGGGGGTACTCTGGCGGGGAGCTGTTTTTT
CDR3: CASSVRGYSGGELFF

size: .
V: TRBV6-5
D: TRBD2
J: TRBJ2-7
DNA: TGTGCCAGCAGGCCGGGGACTAGCAACTACGAGCAGTACTTC
CDR3: CASRPGTSNYEQYF

size: .
V: TRBV19
D: TRBD1
J: TRBJ2-1
DNA: TGTGCCAGTAGTCTACAGGGGAATGGTAACAATGAGCAGTTCTTC
CDR3: CASSLQGNGNNEQFF

size: .
V: TRBV10-3
D: TRBD2
J: TRBJ2-7
DNA: TGTGCCATCAGTGATCGGACTAGCGGGAGAGACGAGCAGTACTTC
CDR3: CAISDRTSGRDEQYF

size: .
V: TRBV7-6
D: .
J: TRBJ2-2
DNA: TGTGCCAGCAGCTTAGGGACATCGGGTACCGGGGAGCTGTTTTTT
CDR3: CASSLGTSGTGELFF

size: .
V: TRBV2
D: TRBD1
J: TRBJ1-5
DNA: TGTGCCAGCCGGGTTGGACAGGGGCCTTATAGCAATCAGCCCCAGCATTTT
CDR3: CASRVGQGPYSNQPQHF

size: few
V: TRBV6-2/TRBV6-3
D: .
J: TRBJ2-7
DNA: TGTGCCAGCAGCCCTACCGTCCTCCAGGCCCCCGAACAGTACTTC
CDR3: CASSPTVLQAPEQYF

size: once
V: TRBV4-2
D: .
J: TRBJ2-1
DNA: TGTGCCAGCAGCCATGGGGGGTTCGGGAGAGAGGTCTCCTACAATGAGCAGTTCTTC
CDR3: CASSHGGFGREVSYNEQFF

size: .
V: TRBV9
D: .
J: TRBJ1-2
DNA: TGTGCCAGCAGCGGTCAGACAAACTATGGCTACACCTTC
CDR3: CASSGQTNYGYTF

size: .
V: TRBV7-8
D: .
J: TRBJ1-4
DNA: TGTGCCAGCAGCTTAGGGAGGAAGGGATCCAATGAAAAACTGTTTTTT
CDR3: CASSLGRKGSNEKLFF

size: once
V: TRBV11-2
D: TRBD2
J: TRBJ2-1
DNA: TGTGCCAGCAGCACCCCTAGCGGGGGTTACAATGAGCAGTTCTTC
CDR3: CASSTPSGGYNEQFF

size: .
V: TRBV24-1
D: TRBD1
J: TRBJ2-3
DNA: TGTGCCACCAGTGAGACAGGGCTTGGGGATACGCAGTATTTT
CDR3: CATSETGLGDTQYF

size: .
V: TRBV2
D: .
J: TRBJ2-7
DNA: TGTGCCAGCAGTCCAGGGGTCGGGTACGAGCAGTACTTC
CDR3: CASSPGVGYEQYF

size: .
V: TRBV3-1/TRBV3-2
D: .
J: TRBJ1-3
DNA: TGTGCCAGCAGCCTCCCGGTCGGTAACACCATATATTTT
CDR3: CASSLPVGNTIYF

size: .
V: TRBV7-9
D: .
J: TRBJ2-7
DNA: TGTGCCAGTAGGGGGAGGGCCTCCTACGAGCAGTACTTC
CDR3: CASRGRASYEQYF

size: .
V: TRBV30
D: TRBD1
J: TRBJ1-2
DNA: TGTGCCTGGAGTGGGGGACAGTTTAACTATGGCTACACCTTC
CDR3: CAWSGGQFNYGYTF

size: .
V: TRBV3-1/TRBV3-2
D: TRBD1
J: TRBJ1-1
DNA: TGTGCCAGCAGCCCGCGGGACAGGGGGATGAACACTGAAGCTTTCTTT
CDR3: CASSPRDRGMNTEAFF

size: .
V: TRBV23-1
D: .
J: TRBJ2-7
DNA: TGCGCCAGCAGTCTTCTCTACGAGCAGTACTTC
CDR3: CASSLLYEQYF

size: once
V: TRBV21-1
D: .
J: TRBJ1-5
DNA: TGTGCCAGCACCCTATGGGGGGGCCGGCTCTACAATCAGCCCCAGCATTTT
CDR3: CASTLWGGRLYNQPQHF

size: .
V: TRBV30
D: TRBD1
J: TRBJ1-2
DNA: TGTGCCTGGAGGGGTCAGGGGGCGTATGGCTACACCTTC
CDR3: CAWRGQGAYGYTF

size: .
V: TRBV5-1
D: TRBD1
J: TRBJ1-5
DNA: TGCGCCAGTCGGACAGGGGATAATAGCAATCAGCCCCAGCATTTT
CDR3: CASRTGDNSNQPQHF

size: .
V: TRBV27
D: .
J: TRBJ1-2
DNA: TGTGCCAGCAGTTTTGCCAGTAACTATGGCTACACCTTC
CDR3: CASSFASNYGYTF

size: .
V: TRBV5-1
D: .
J: TRBJ2-5
DNA: TGCGCCAGCAGCTTTAGCGGCAGGCAAGAGACCCAGTACTTC
CDR3: CASSFSGRQETQYF

size: .
V: TRBV5-1
D: .
J: TRBJ1-4
DNA: TGCGCCAGCAGCTTCCGGGGGTTGAGGGATGAAAAACTGTTTTTT
CDR3: CASSFRGLRDEKLFF

size: .
V: TRBV11-1
D: TRBD1
J: TRBJ1-3
DNA: TGTGCCAGCAGCAAGGGACAGAGCTCTGGAAACACCATATATTTT
CDR3: CASSKGQSSGNTIYF

size: .
V: TRBV9
D: .
J: TRBJ1-4
DNA: TGTGCCAGCAGCGCGGGAGTTCTCCAACTAAGGGAAAAACTGTTTTTT
CDR3: CASSAGVLQLREKLFF

size: .
V: TRBV12-3/TRBV12-4
D: TRBD2
J: TRBJ2-7
DNA: TGTGCCAGCAGGGTAGCGGGGTCCTACGAGCAGTACTTC
CDR3: CASRVAGSYEQYF

size: once
V: TRBV5-6
D: .
J: TRBJ2-1
DNA: TGTGCCAGCAGCCCGATGAGGAGCTCCTACAATGAGCAGTTCTTC
CDR3: CASSPMRSSYNEQFF

size: .
V: TRBV6-1
D: .
J: TRBJ2-1
DNA: TGTGCCAGCAGTGATAGGGGCGGGACCGCGGGCAATGAGCAGTTCTTC
CDR3: CASSDRGGTAGNEQFF

size: once
V: TRBV27
D: .
J: TRBJ2-6
DNA: TGTGCCAGCTTGAGTCGGGCCAACGTCCTGACTTTC
CDR3: CASLSRANVLTF

size: .
V: TRBV4-2
D: .
J: TRBJ1-1
DNA: TGTGCCAGCAGCCAGGAACTGACAGTGAACACTGAAGCTTTCTTT
CDR3: CASSQELTVNTEAFF

size: .
V: TRBV20-1
D: TRBD2
J: TRBJ2-1
DNA: TGCAGTGCTAGTGGCGGTCTAGCGGGAGTCTACAATGAGCAGTTCTTC
CDR3: CSASGGLAGVYNEQFF

size: .
V: TRBV7-2
D: .
J: TRBJ2-6
DNA: TGTGCCAGCAGCTTAGAACGAGGGAGACCTGGGGCCAACGTCCTGACTTTC
CDR3: CASSLERGRPGANVLTF

size: .
V: TRBV5-1
D: TRBD1
J: TRBJ2-1
DNA: TGCGCCAGCAGCTACGGGACAGTATACAATGAGCAGTTCTTC
CDR3: CASSYGTVYNEQFF

size: .
V: TRBV12-3/TRBV12-4
D: .
J: TRBJ1-5
DNA: TGTGCCAGCAGTTTAGCGGGAGATCAGCCCCAGCATTTT
CDR3: CASSLAGDQPQHF

size: .
V: TRBV7-9
D: TRBD2
J: TRBJ2-7
DNA: TGTGCCAGCAGCTTAGGGGGACTAGCGGGAAAATACGAGCAGTACTTC
CDR3: CASSLGGLAGKYEQYF

size: once
V: TRBV4-2
D: .
J: TRBJ1-1
DNA: TGTGCCAGCAGCCAAGAAGTGCGGCTCCGGGGTGAAGCTTTCTTT
CDR3: CASSQEVRLRGEAFF

size: few
V: TRBV12-3/TRBV12-4
D: .
J: TRBJ1-1
DNA: TGTGCCAGCACCATACGGGTCTACACTGAAGCTTTCTTT
CDR3: CASTIRVYTEAFF